This TCR beta chain was documented in a study of blood T cell repertoires in COVID-19. Trimming pared 3 bases from V and 15 bases from J, leaving 16 bases between. This CDR3 spans 12 amino acids. CDR1 is SGDLS, CDR2 YYNGEE, per germline. Using immunoSEQ multiplex PCR, the repertoire was profiled, and TCRdb retains in-frame clones only, with some absent. The data show around 260,000 clones, about 88% seen once. The TCR originated in a man between 18 and 29 years old with active or convalescent COVID-19. The chain combines TRBV9 with TRBJ1-5; the D gene is possibly TRBD1 (5 bases). Sequencing was performed on peripheral blood. The CDR3 protein is CASSGGDHGLHF. Here the CDR3 DNA reads TGTGCCAGCAGCGGGGGGGACCACGGGTTGCATTTT.